This T cell receptor beta chain was identified in a study of cytomegalovirus exposure and HLA in healthy donors. PCR was performed using 60 Vbeta and 13 Jbeta primers. Assay used: immunoSEQ multiplex PCR; TCRdb lists only in-frame clones, some missing. Among 100,000 to 150,000 clones listed, roughly 80% were seen once. Looked up from germline, CDR1 is LGHNA and CDR2 is YNFKEQ. The V gene lost 1 base and the J gene lost 2 bases, with 17 bases spanning the gap. CDR3 length: 17 residues. The chain carries TRBV4-2 and TRBJ1-1; no firm D call. The source of this sequence is a man aged 25-45 years in good health and CMV-seropositive. Source material: PBMCs. CDR3 in amino acids: CASSQGSNEAENTEAFF. For the CDR3, the DNA is TGTGCCAGCAGCCAAGGATCTAATGAGGCAGAAAACACTGAAGCTTTCTTT.